Listed here are 4 T cell receptor beta chains from one sample, sequenced in a study of T-cell reconstitution after alpha-beta-depleted transplantation in children. A TCRbeta library incorporating unique molecular identifiers was prepared. TCRdb used MiXCR to reprocess the PCR reads, holding one entry per CDR3 protein. Here the sample spans around 200,000 distinct CDR3 sequences, more than 6.5% being singletons. This specimen was PBMCs from the stem cell graft donor, taken from the stem cell graft. Every receptor here comes from a human donor who donated a stem cell graft to a child with Wiskott-Aldrich syndrome.

The table lists this clonotype with a few counts. The chain is built from TRBV30 and TRBJ1-6, with 12 positions matching TRBD1. Per germline, CDR1 GTSNPN and CDR2 SVGIG (reference sequence). V was pared by 4 bases and J by 7 bases, with 5 bases of the junction left unmatched. This CDR3 has 15 amino acids. The chain's CDR3 is CAWNPGQGANSPLHF. DNA for the CDR3: TGTGCCTGGAATCCGGGACAGGGGGCAAATTCACCCCTCCACTTT. Variable domain in full (rest from reference TRBV30 and TRBJ1-6): SQTIHQWPATLVQPVGSPLSLECTVEGTSNPNLYWYRQAAGRGLQLLFYSVGIGQISSEVPQNLSASRPQDRQFILSSKKLLLSDSGFYLCAWNPGQGANSPLHFGNGTRLTVT.

This clonotype was seen ten or more times. Written as DNA, the CDR3 is TGCAGCGCTCGACAAGGATATGGCTACACCTTC. Its protein product is CSARQGYGYTF. The chain combines TRBV29-1 with TRBJ1-2; no definite D call. The CDR3 is 11 residues long. V was cut by 7 bases and J by 5 bases, with 11 bases left in between. Germline V gene data show CDR1 as SQVTM and CDR2 as ANQGSEA.

This clonotype was detected many times. The chain has TRBV7-6 and TRBJ2-5, with TRBD2 as a possible D gene (6 bases). The V and J ends lost 5 bases and 2 bases respectively, with 15 bases between them. Germline lookup yields CDR1 SGHVS and CDR2 FNYEAQ. This CDR3 spans 15 amino acids. The CDR3: CASSVLGGRQETQYF. CDR3 coding DNA: TGTGCCAGCAGCGTCCTCGGAGGGCGACAAGAGACCCAGTACTTC.

Ten or more counts support this clonotype. This chain links TRBV6-5 with TRBJ2-7; TRBD1 or TRBD2 may be the D gene (6 bases each). The CDR3 loop spans 13 amino acids. The germline V gene has CDR1 MNHEY and CDR2 SVGAGI. V lost 4 bases and J 2 bases, leaving 9 bases between the germline ends. CDR3 sequence reads: CASSWRGAYEQYF. The CDR3 DNA follows: TGTGCCAGCAGTTGGAGGGGGGCCTACGAGCAGTACTTC.